The next 8 T cell receptor beta chains were all read from a single sample in a study of response to subunit inactivated influenza vaccine. TCRdb reprocessed the RT-PCR reads via MiXCR and lists one record per CDR3 protein. The table lists around 760,000 distinct CDR3 sequences, around 14% of them singletons. Sequencing used PBMCs from blood, obtained less than 15 days before vaccination. The receptors were sampled from a man aged 45-60 years who received an inactivated influenza vaccine.

This clonotype turned up a few times. The chain carries TRBV7-2 and TRBJ2-5; D might be TRBD1 (6 bases). Germline V CDR1 and CDR2: SGHTA, FQGNSA. The CDR3 is made up of 13 amino acids. Trimming removed 4 bases at V and 5 bases at J, with 11 bases between. CDR3 protein: CASSSGEWETQYF. CDR3 DNA: TGTGCCAGCAGCTCAGGGGAGTGGGAGACCCAGTACTTC.

CDR3 loop: CSARDHGDTQYF. The CDR3 DNA is TGCAGTGCTAGAGATCACGGGGATACGCAGTATTTT. The chain combines TRBV20-1 with TRBJ2-3; no definite D call. The V end was cut by 0 bases, the J end by 6 bases, with 7 bases between. CDR3 length: 12 amino acids. The germline V gene encodes CDR1 DFQATT and CDR2 SNEGSKA (reference sequence).

The chain uses TRBV2 and TRBJ2-1, with D possibly called TRBD1 or TRBD2 (5 bases each). CDR3 length: 20 residues. Trimming cost V 3 bases and J 12 bases, with 36 bases left between them. Per the germline V gene, CDR1 is SNHLY and CDR2 is FYNNEI. The CDR3 protein is CASSDNPVSSGALMLRGQFF. The CDR3 nucleotides are TGTGCCAGCAGTGATAACCCGGTCAGCTCCGGGGCTCTAATGCTTCGGGGGCAGTTCTTC.

The chain carries TRBV7-2 and TRBJ2-7, with TRBD2 matching over 7 bases. Trimming removed 1 base from V and 6 bases from J; junction bases left unmatched: 3. The CDR3 loop spans 13 amino acids. Germline V lookup: CDR1 SGHTA, CDR2 FQGNSA. The CDR3 DNA reads as TGTGCCAGCAGCTTAGGCGGGAGCCTCGAGCAGTACTTC. Translated, it gives CASSLGGSLEQYF.

This clonotype was seen only a few times. The chain is built from TRBV20-1 and TRBJ1-5; tentatively, D is TRBD1 (5 bases). CDR1 is DFQATT, CDR2 SNEGSKA, per germline (reference sequence). The CDR3 runs 13 residues. V was pared by 6 bases and J by 4 bases, with 13 bases between. The chain's CDR3 is CSALGRVNQPQHF. The CDR3 nucleotides read TGCAGTGCCCTGGGACGGGTGAATCAGCCCCAGCATTTT.

This clonotype has more than one count but fewer than ten. V usage is TRBV5-1 and J usage is TRBJ2-7, with a possible D match to TRBD2 (5 bases). V gave up 1 base and J gave up 7 bases, with 15 bases separating them. Germline loops: CDR1 SGHRS, CDR2 YFSETQ. The CDR3 has 14 residues. The CDR3 spells CASSLTTMGEEQYF. The CDR3 nucleotides are TGCGCCAGCAGCTTGACTACGATGGGAGAGGAGCAGTACTTC.

This rearrangement joins TRBV7-2 to TRBJ2-3; D remains unclear. V was pared by 5 bases and J by 2 bases, with 8 bases between. The CDR3 has 13 residues. Germline values: CDR1 SGHTA, CDR2 FQGNSA. CDR3 sequence: CASSTPLTDTQYF. As DNA, the CDR3 is TGTGCCAGCAGCACCCCACTCACAGATACGCAGTATTTT.

At least ten counts were recorded for this clonotype. The gene calls are TRBV10-3 and TRBJ2-3; 9 nucleotides agree with TRBD2. Germline V CDR1 and CDR2: ENHRY, SYGVKD. The junction had 7 bases not matched to a gene; V was cut back by 0 bases and J by 6 bases. This CDR3 has 16 residues. The CDR3 coding sequence is TGTGCCATCAGTGAGTCGCCTAGCGGGATCGCGGATACGCAGTATTTT. This sequence encodes CAISESPSGIADTQYF.